These 17 T cell receptor beta chains originate from one sample sequenced in a study of OX40 agonist ivuxolimab in advanced cancers. Using immunoSEQ multiplex PCR, the repertoire was profiled, and TCRdb retains in-frame clones only, with some absent. The top ten clones hold around 1.6% of a sample with about 88,000 clones, around 87% of them seen once. Here the sequenced sample was CD4+ or CD8+ T cells sorted from blood, taken in a trial of the OX40 agonist ivuxolimab. Receptor source: an adult with an advanced solid tumor such as melanoma, head and neck, liver or kidney cancer.

The sample holds one count of this clone. The chain recombines TRBV5-1 with TRBJ2-3, with 12 bases matching TRBD1. V dropped 10 bases and J dropped 4; count of bases not matched to a gene: 4. The CDR3 sequence is 13 residues long. Per the germline V gene, CDR1 is SGHRS and CDR2 is YFSETQ. The CDR3 region is CASGQGASDTQYF. Written as DNA, the CDR3 is TGCGCCTCGGGACAGGGGGCCTCAGATACGCAGTATTTT.

This clone was seen just once. CDR3 residues: CATFLGPKGSYNEQFF. The CDR3 nucleotides read TGCGCCACCTTCTTGGGGCCCAAAGGTTCCTACAATGAGCAGTTCTTC. The chain employs TRBV23-1 and TRBJ2-1; tentative D call: TRBD1 (5 bases). TRBV23-1 carries the ORF label, with uncertain function. V was clipped by 10 bases and J by 1 base, with 20 bases between them. The CDR3 loop spans 16 amino acids.

The V gene is TRBV4-3, the J gene TRBJ1-3, with a possible D match to TRBD1 (5 bases). Between the trimmed V and J ends, which lost 0 bases and 8 bases, there was a span of 17 bases. CDR3 length equals 16 residues. Germline values: CDR1 LGHNA, CDR2 YSLEER. CDR3 in DNA: TGCGCCAGCAGCCAAGAGGGCAGGGCCTCCCTTGACACCATATATTTT. Its protein is CASSQEGRASLDTIYF.

The chain carries TRBV5-8 and TRBJ2-7, with a tentative D call TRBD2 (7 bases). The CDR3 has 14 amino acids. V lost 7 bases to trimming and J lost 4 bases, with 18 bases between them. CDR1 and CDR2 (germline): SGHTS, YDEGEE. The CDR3: CASLGGASRYEQYF. The CDR3 DNA reads as TGTGCCAGCCTAGGGGGGGCGTCAAGGTACGAGCAGTACTTC.

The gene calls are TRBV10-3 and TRBJ2-5, with D tentatively TRBD2 (5 bases). Germline V gives CDR1 ENHRY, CDR2 SYGVKD. Trimming took off 2 bases at V and 2 bases at J, with 6 bases between the two ends. The CDR3 consists of 13 residues. The CDR3 loop reads CAISEGGQETQYF. CDR3 bases: TGTGCCATCAGTGAGGGAGGTCAAGAGACCCAGTACTTC.

The rearrangement uses TRBV2 and TRBJ1-4; 9 bases align to TRBD1. The V segment lost 7 bases and the J segment 8 bases; nucleotides outside the gene matches: 8. Germline CDR1 and CDR2: SNHLY and FYNNEI. The CDR3 loop spans 14 amino acids. CDR3 amino acids: CASIPQGAIEKLFF. The CDR3 bases are TGTGCCAGCATTCCACAGGGGGCTATCGAAAAACTGTTTTTT.

The chain joins TRBV13 to TRBJ2-1, with D maybe TRBD2 (6 bases). Trimming removed 7 bases from V and 5 bases from J, with 12 bases in between. CDR3 length: 13 amino acids. The germline CDR1 and CDR2 sequences are PRHDT and FYEKMQ (reference sequence). The CDR3 DNA reads TGTGCCAGCACGCGCGGGGTTAACAATGAGCAGTTCTTC. This gives the protein CASTRGVNNEQFF.

The CDR3 nucleotides are TGTGCCAGTAGTATACCCACAGGGGGGAATGAAAAACTGTTTTTT. Protein: CASSIPTGGNEKLFF. V is TRBV19 and J is TRBJ1-4; 8 nucleotides match TRBD1. The germline V gene encodes CDR1 LNHDA and CDR2 SQIVND (reference sequence). The CDR3 sequence is 15 residues long. Trimming at V came to 2 bases and at J to 5 bases, leaving 4 bases not matched to a gene.

This rearrangement joins TRBV18 to TRBJ2-7; possibly TRBD1 or TRBD2 for D (5 bases each). From germline, CDR1 is KGHSH and CDR2 LQKENI. The CDR3 consists of 15 residues. V was clipped by 6 bases and J by 2 bases, with 17 bases between them. The CDR3 here is CASSPGTGKTYEQYF. The CDR3 nucleotides are TGTGCCAGCTCGCCTGGGACGGGGAAGACCTACGAGCAGTACTTC.

This chain links TRBV11-3 with TRBJ2-1, with no clear D. The germline V and J ends were trimmed by 6 bases and 9 bases, with 12 bases remaining between them. The germline V gene encodes CDR1 SGHNT and CDR2 YENEEA. This CDR3 has 12 amino acids. The CDR3: CASRDEWGEQFF. The CDR3 bases are TGTGCCAGCAGGGATGAATGGGGTGAGCAGTTCTTC. The full variable domain, its missing parts supplied by reference TRBV11-3 and TRBJ2-1, is EAGVVQSPRYKIIEKKQPVAFWCNPISGHNTLYWYLQNLGQGPELLIRYENEEAVDDSQLPKDRFSAERLKGVDSTLKIQPAELGDSAVYLCASRDEWGEQFFGPGTRLTVL.

The chain links TRBV7-9 to TRBJ1-1; D perhaps matches TRBD1 (6 bases). Per the germline V gene, CDR1 is SEHNR and CDR2 is FQNEAQ (reference sequence). The V end lost 1 base, the J end lost 5 bases, and 17 bases lay between the germline ends. The CDR3 covers 16 residues. The chain's CDR3 is CASSLGHWGRGTEAFF. CDR3 sequence (DNA): TGTGCCAGCAGCTTAGGCCATTGGGGGCGCGGGACTGAAGCTTTCTTT.

The J gene is TRBJ2-2, the V gene TRBV5-1; 7 bases are shared with TRBD2. The junction had 3 bases not matched to a gene; V was cut back by 0 bases and J by 4 bases. The CDR3 is 15 residues long. Per germline, CDR1 SGHRS and CDR2 YFSETQ. CDR3 protein: CASSLGAGTTGELFF. CDR3 in DNA: TGCGCCAGCAGCTTGGGAGCGGGGACCACCGGGGAGCTGTTTTTT.

The V call is TRBV18, the J call TRBJ2-5; D is perhaps TRBD1 (5 bases). V lost 1 base to trimming and J lost 5 bases, with 11 bases between them. The V gene's germline CDR1 is KGHSH and CDR2 LQKENI. CDR3 length: 14 amino acids. CDR3 coding DNA: TGTGCCAGCTCACCACAGGGGAAAGCGGAGACCCAGTACTTC. Encoded protein: CASSPQGKAETQYF.

The chain is built from TRBV2 and TRBJ2-2; TRBD1 is a possible D gene (5 bases). The CDR3 runs to 13 residues. The germline CDR1 and CDR2 sequences are SNHLY and FYNNEI. V was cut by 6 bases and J by 0 bases, with 5 bases left in between. CDR3 sequence (DNA): TGTGCCAGCAGGGGGCCGAACACCGGGGAGCTGTTTTTT. Translated: CASRGPNTGELFF. The variable domain in full, completed from reference TRBV2 and TRBJ2-2, reads EPEVTQTPSHQVTQMGQEVILRCVPISNHLYFYWYRQILGQKVEFLVSFYNNEISEKSEIFDDQFSVERPDGSNFTLKIRSTKLEDSAMYFCASRGPNTGELFFGEGSRLTVL.

In the case of this clone: The same CDR3 also results from other DNA sequences found in this sample. The CDR3 region has the DNA TGTGCCAGCTCCCCCCGGGAGACCCAGTACTTC. Its protein is CASSPRETQYF. V and J are TRBV18 and TRBJ2-5; D call uncertain. Germline V gene data show CDR1 as KGHSH and CDR2 as LQKENI. This CDR3 region has 11 residues. Trimming removed 6 bases from V and 5 bases from J, with 7 bases in between.

This sequence joins TRBV6-1 and TRBJ2-5, with 11 bases fitting TRBD2. The V gene's germline CDR1 is MNHNS and CDR2 SASEGT. The trim removed 7 bases at V and 0 bases at J, leaving 4 bases unmatched. This CDR3 is built from 15 residues. The CDR3 loop reads CASKPGLADQETQYF. The CDR3 nucleotides are TGTGCCAGCAAACCGGGACTAGCGGACCAAGAGACCCAGTACTTC.

This rearrangement joins TRBV10-1 to TRBJ2-7; D call uncertain. CDR3 length equals 14 residues. Per germline, CDR1 WNHNN and CDR2 SYGVQD (reference sequence). V was pared by 4 bases and J by 2 bases, with 12 bases between. The CDR3 coding sequence is TGCGCCAGCAGTGCGGCAGCGAACCCCTACGAGCAGTACTTC. Translating it yields CASSAAANPYEQYF.